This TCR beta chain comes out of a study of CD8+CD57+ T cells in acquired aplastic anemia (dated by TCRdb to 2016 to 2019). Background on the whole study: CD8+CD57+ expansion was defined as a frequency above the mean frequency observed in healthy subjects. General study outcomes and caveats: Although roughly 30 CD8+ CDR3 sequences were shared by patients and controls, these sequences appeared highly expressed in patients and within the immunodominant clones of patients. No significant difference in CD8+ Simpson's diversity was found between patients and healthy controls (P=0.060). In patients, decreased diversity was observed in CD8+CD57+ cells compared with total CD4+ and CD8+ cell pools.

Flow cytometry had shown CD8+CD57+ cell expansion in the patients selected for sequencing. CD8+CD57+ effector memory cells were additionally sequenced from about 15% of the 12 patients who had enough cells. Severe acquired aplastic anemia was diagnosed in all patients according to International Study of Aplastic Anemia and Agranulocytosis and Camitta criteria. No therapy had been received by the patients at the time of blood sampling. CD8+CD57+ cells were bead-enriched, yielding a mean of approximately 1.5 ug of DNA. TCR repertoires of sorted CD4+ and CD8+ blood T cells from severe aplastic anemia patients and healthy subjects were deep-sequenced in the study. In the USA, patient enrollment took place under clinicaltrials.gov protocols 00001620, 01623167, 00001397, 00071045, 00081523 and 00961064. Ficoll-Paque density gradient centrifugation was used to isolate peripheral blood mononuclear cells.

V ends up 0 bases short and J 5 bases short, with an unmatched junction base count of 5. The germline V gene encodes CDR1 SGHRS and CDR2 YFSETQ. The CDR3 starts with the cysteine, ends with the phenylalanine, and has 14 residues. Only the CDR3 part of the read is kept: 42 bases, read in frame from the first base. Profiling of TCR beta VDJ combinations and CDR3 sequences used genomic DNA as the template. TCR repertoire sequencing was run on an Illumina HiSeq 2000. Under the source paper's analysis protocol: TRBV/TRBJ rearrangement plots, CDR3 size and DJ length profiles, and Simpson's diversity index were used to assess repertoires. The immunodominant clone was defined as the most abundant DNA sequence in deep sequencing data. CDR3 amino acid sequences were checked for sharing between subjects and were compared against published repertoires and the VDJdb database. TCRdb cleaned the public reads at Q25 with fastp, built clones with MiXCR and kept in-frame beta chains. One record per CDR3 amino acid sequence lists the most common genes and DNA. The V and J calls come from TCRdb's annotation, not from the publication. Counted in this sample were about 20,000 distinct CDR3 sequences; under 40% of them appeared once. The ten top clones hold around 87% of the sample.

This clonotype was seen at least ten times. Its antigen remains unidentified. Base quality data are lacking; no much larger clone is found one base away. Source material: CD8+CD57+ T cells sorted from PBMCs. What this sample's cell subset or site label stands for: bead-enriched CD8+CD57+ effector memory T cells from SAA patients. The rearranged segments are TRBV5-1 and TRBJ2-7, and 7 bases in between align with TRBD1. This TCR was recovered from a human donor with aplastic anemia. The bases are TGCGCCAGCAGCTTGGCGCTACAGGGGAACGAGCAGTACTTC. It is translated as CASSLALQGNEQYF.